This T cell receptor (beta chain) was captured by sequencing in a study of vaccination effects on CD4 cells after COVID-19. Overall study context: Antigen-specific CD4+ T cells were expanded with viral peptide pools in the ViraFEST assay before sequencing. Every well housed some 2 million PBMC, which grew in culture alongside about 11 IU/ml IL-2 and 8.5 to 10 ug/ml peptides.

This clone has more than one count but fewer than ten. The target antigen is unknown. Culture proceeded for more than nine days, and CD4+ T cells were then isolated. TCRdb keeps only in-frame clones here, not all; method: immunoSEQ multiplex PCR. Of roughly 48,000 clones listed, around 67% are singletons. CDR1 and CDR2 (germline): SGHVS, FQNEAQ. V lost 2 bases and J lost 1, with 8 bases in between. The CDR3 totals 14 residues. Broader study findings: Marked clonal contraction of both clone types appeared late after vaccination.

V gene TRBV7-8 combines with J gene TRBJ1-1; D is ambiguous. The origin of this receptor is a human donor who received a COVID-19 vaccine. The source was CD4+ T cells from PBMCs cultured without peptide, collected before COVID-19 vaccination. The DNA of the CDR3 is TGTGCCAGCAGCTTAATAGGTGGGAACACTGAAGCTTTCTTT. Its translation is CASSLIGGNTEAFF.